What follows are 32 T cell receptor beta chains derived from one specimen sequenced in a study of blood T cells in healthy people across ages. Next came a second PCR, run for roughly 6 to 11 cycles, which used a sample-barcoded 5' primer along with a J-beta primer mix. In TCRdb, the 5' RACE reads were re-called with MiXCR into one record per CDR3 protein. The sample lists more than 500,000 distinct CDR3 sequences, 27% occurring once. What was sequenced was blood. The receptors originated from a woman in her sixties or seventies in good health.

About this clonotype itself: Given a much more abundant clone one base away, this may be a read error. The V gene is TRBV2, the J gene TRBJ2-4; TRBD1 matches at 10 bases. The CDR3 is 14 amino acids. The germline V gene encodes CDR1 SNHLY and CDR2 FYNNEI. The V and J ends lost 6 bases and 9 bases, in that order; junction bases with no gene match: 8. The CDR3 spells CASRYRDRGGIQYF. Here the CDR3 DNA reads TGTGCCAGCAGGTACCGGGACAGGGGCGGCATTCAGTACTTC.

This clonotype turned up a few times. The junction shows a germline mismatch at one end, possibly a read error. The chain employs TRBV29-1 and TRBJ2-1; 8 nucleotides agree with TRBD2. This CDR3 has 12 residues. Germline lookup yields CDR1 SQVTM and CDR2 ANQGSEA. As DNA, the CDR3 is TGCAGCGCTGAGAGGACTAGCAATGAGCGGTTCTTC. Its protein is CSAERTSNERFF.

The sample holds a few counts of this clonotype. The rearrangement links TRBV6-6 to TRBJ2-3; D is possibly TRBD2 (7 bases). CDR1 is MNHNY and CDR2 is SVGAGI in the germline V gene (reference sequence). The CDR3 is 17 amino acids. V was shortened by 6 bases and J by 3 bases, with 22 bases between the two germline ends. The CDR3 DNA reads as TGTGCCAGCAGCCCTCGGAGGGGGGGGGGCCCAACAGATACGCAGTATTTT. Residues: CASSPRRGGGPTDTQYF.

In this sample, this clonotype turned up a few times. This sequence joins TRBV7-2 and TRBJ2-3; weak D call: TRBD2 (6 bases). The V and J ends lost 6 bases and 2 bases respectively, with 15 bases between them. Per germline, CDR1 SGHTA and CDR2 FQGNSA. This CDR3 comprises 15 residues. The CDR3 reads CASRSGTYYTDTQYF. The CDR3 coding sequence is TGTGCCAGCAGATCTGGGACTTATTACACAGATACGCAGTATTTT. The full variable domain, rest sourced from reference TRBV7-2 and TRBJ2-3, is GAGVSQSPSNKVTEKGKDVELRCDPISGHTALYWYRQSLGQGLEFLIYFQGNSAPDKSGLPSDRFSAERTGGSVSTLTIQRTQQEDSAVYLCASRSGTYYTDTQYFGPGTRLTVL.

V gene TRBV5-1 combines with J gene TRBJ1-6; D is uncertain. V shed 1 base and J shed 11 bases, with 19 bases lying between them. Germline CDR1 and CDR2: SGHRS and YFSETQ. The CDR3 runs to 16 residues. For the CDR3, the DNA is TGCGCCAGCAGCTTGTCCGGCGGCAGTGGATTAACACCCCTCCACTTT. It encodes CASSLSGGSGLTPLHF.

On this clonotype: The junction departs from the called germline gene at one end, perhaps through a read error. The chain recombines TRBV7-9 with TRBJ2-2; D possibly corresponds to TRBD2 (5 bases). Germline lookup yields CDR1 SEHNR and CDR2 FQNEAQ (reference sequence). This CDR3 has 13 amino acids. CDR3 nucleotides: TGTGCCAGCAGCTTAGCGAATACCGGGGAGCTGCTTTTT. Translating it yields CASSLANTGELLF.

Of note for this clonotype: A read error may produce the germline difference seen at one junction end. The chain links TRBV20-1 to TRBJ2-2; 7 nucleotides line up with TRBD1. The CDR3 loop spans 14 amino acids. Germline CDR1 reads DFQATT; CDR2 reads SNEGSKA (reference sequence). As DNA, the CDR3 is TGCAGTGCATTTCGGGACAGCCAAACCGGGGAGCCGTTTTTT. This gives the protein CSAFRDSQTGEPFF.

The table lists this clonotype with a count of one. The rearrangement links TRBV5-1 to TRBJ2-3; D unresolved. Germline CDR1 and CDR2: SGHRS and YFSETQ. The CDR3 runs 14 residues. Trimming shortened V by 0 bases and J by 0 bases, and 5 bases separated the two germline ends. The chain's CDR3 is CASSLGFSTDTQYF. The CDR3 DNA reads TGCGCCAGCAGCTTGGGGTTTAGCACAGATACGCAGTATTTT. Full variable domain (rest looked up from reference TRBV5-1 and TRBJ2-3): KAGVTQTPRYLIKTRGQQVTLSCSPISGHRSVSWYQQTPGQGLQFLFEYFSETQRNKGNFPGRFSGRQFSNSRSEMNVSTLELGDSALYLCASSLGFSTDTQYFGPGTRLTVL.

The CDR3 DNA reads TGCGCCAGCAGCTTGGTGGTGGGAAAGTACGAGCAGTACTTC. Amino acid sequence: CASSLVVGKYEQYF. The V call is TRBV5-1, the J call TRBJ2-7; no reliable D call. The CDR3 extends over 14 amino acids. From germline, CDR1 is SGHRS and CDR2 YFSETQ. V dropped 0 bases and J dropped 4 bases, with 11 bases sitting between them.

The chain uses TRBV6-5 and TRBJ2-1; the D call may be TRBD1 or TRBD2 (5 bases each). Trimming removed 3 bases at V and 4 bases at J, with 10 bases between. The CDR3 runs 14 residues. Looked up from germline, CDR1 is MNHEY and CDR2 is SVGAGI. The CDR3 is CASSYWDRYNEQFF. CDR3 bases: TGTGCCAGCAGTTATTGGGACCGATACAATGAGCAGTTCTTC.

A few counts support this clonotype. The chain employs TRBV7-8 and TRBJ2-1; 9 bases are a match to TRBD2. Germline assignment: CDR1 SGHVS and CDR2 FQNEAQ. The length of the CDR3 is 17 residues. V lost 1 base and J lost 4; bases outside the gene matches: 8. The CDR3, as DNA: TGTGCCAGCAGCTTAGAAATTATTAGCGGGGGATACAATGAGCAGTTCTTC. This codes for CASSLEIISGGYNEQFF.

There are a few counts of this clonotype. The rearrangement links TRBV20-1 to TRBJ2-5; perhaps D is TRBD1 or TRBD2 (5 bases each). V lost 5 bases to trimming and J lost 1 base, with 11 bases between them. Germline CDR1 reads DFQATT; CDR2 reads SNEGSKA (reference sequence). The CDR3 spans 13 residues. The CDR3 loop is CSARGPIQETQYF. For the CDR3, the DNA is TGCAGTGCTCGGGGCCCCATCCAAGAGACCCAGTACTTC.

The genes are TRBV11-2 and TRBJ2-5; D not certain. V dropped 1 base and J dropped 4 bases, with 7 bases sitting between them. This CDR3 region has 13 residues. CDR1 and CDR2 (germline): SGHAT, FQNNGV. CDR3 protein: CASSLGWRETQYF. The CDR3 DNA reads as TGTGCCAGCAGCTTAGGTTGGAGAGAGACCCAGTACTTC.

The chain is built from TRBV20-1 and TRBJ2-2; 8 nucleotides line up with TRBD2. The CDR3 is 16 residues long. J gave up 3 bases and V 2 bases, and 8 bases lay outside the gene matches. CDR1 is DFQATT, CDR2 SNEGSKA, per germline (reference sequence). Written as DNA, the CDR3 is TGCAGTGCTAGACCCCCCGGACTAGCCTACACCGGGGAGCTGTTTTTT. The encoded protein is CSARPPGLAYTGELFF.

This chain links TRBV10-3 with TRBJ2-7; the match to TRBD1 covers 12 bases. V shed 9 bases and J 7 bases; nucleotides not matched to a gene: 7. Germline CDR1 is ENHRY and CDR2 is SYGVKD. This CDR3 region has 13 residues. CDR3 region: CAITGTGGWEQYF. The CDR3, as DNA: TGTGCCATAACGGGGACAGGGGGCTGGGAGCAGTACTTC.

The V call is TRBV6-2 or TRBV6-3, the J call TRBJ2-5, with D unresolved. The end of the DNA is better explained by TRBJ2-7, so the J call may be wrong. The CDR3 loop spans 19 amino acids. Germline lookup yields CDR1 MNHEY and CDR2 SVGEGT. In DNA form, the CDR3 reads TGTGCCAGCAGTTATGACAAGGTTGAGCACCCGGTAGACCAAGTCGAGCAGTACTTC. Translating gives CASSYDKVEHPVDQVEQYF.

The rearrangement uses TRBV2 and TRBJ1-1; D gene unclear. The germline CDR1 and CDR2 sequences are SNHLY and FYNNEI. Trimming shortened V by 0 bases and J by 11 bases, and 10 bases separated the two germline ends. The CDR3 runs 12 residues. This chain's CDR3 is CASSEALRAAFF. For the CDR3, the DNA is TGTGCCAGCAGTGAAGCGCTTCGGGCGGCTTTCTTT.

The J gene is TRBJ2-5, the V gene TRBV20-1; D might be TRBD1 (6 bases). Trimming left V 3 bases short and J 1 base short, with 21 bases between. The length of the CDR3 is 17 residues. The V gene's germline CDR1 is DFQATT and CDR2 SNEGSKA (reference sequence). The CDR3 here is CSASIVGALGAQETQYF. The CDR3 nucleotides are TGCAGTGCTAGTATAGTGGGGGCTCTGGGGGCCCAAGAGACCCAGTACTTC.

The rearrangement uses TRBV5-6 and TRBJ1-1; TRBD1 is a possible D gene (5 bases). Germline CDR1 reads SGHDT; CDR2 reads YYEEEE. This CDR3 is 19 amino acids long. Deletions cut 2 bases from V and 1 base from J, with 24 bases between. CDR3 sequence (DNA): TGTGCCAGCAGCTTTTTCGCATCTTCCGGGACCGCGGGGAACACTGAAGCTTTCTTT. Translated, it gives CASSFFASSGTAGNTEAFF.

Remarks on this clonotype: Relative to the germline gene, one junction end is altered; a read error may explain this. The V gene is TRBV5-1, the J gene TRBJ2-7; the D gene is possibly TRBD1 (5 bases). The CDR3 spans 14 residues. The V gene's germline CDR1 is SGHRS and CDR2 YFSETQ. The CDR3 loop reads CASSSGRGEDEQYF. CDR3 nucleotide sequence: TGCGCCAGCAGCTCCGGAAGGGGCGAGGACGAGCAGTATTTC.

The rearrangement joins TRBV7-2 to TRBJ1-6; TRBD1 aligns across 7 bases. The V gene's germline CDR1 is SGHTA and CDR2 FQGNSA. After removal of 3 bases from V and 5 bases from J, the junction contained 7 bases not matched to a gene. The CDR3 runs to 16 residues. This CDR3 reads CASSLQTGINNSPLHF. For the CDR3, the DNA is TGTGCCAGCAGCTTGCAGACAGGGATCAATAATTCACCCCTCCACTTT.

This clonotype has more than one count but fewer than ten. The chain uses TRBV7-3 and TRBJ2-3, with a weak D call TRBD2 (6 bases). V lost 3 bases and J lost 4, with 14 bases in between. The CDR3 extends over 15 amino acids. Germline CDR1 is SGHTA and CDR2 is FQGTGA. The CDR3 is CASSFSVTRPDTQYF. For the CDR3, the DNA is TGTGCCAGCAGCTTTTCCGTGACTAGACCAGATACGCAGTATTTT.

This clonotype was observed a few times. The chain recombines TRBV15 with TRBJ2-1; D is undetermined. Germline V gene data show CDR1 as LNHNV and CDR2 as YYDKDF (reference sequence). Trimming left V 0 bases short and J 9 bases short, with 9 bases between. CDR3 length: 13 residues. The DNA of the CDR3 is TGTGCCACCAGCAGAGAAATGGGTGGTGAGCAGTTCTTC. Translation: CATSREMGGEQFF.

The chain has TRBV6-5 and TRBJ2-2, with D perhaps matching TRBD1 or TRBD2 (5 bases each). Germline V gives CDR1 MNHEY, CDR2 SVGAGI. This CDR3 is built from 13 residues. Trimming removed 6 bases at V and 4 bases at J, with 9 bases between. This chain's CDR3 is CASRWGITGELFF. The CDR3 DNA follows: TGTGCCAGCAGATGGGGGATCACCGGGGAGCTGTTTTTT.

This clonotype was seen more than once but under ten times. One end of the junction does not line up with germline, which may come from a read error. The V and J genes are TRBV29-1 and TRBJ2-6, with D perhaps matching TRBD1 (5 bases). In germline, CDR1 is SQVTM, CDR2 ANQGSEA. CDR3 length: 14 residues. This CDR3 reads CSVDFLSGANALTF. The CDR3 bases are TGCAGCGTTGATTTCCTCTCTGGGGCCAACGCCCTGACTTTC.

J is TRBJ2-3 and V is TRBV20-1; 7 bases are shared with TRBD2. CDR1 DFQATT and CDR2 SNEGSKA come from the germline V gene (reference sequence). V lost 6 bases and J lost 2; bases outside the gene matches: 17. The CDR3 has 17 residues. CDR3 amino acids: CSATKFGAGSYTDTQYF. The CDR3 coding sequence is TGCAGTGCCACGAAATTCGGAGCGGGGAGCTACACAGATACGCAGTATTTT.

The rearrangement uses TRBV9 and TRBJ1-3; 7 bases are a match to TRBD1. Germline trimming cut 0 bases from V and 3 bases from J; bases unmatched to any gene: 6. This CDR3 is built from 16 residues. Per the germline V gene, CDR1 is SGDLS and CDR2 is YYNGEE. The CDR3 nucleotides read TGTGCCAGCAGCGTAGCTCCCAGGGGGGGTGGAAACACCATATATTTT. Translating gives CASSVAPRGGGNTIYF.

The CDR3 DNA reads as TGTGCCAGCAGCCATCCCTTGATTGAGGGTGAGCAGTTCTTC. Encoded protein: CASSHPLIEGEQFF. V usage is TRBV5-6 and J usage is TRBJ2-1; D possibly corresponds to TRBD2 (5 bases). From germline, CDR1 is SGHDT and CDR2 YYEEEE. The CDR3 extends over 14 amino acids. The V end lost 4 bases, the J end lost 9 bases, and 17 bases lay between the germline ends.

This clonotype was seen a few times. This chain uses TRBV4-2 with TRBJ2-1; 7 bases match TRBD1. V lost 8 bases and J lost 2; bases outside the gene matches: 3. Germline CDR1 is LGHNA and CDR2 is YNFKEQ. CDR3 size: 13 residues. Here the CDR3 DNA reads TGTGCCAGCCAGGGGGAAACCTACAATGAGCAGTTCTTC. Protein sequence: CASQGETYNEQFF.

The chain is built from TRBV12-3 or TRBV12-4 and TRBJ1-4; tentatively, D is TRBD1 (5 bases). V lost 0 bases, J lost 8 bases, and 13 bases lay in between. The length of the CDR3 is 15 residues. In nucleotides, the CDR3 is TGTGCCAGCAGTTTAGCGGGGGGGAGACGCGAAAAACTGTTTTTT. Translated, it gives CASSLAGGRREKLFF.

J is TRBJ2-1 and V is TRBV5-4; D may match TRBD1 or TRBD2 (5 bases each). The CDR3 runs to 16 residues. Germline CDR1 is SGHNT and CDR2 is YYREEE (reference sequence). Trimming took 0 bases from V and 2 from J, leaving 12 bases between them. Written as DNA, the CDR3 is TGTGCCAGCAGCTTGGAACTAGGGGTAACCTACAATGAGCAGTTCTTC. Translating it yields CASSLELGVTYNEQFF. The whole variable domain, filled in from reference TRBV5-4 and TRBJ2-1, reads ETGVTQSPTHLIKTRGQQVTLRCSSQSGHNTVSWYQQALGQGPQFIFQYYREEENGRGNFPPRFSGLQFPNYSSELNVNALELDDSALYLCASSLELGVTYNEQFFGPGTRLTVL.

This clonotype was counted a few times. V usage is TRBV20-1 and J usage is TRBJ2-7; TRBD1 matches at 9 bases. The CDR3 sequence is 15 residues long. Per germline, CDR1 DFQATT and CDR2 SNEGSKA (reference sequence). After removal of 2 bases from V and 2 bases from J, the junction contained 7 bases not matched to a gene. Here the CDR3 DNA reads TGCAGTGCTAGACCCACAGGGGGCCAAGCCTACGAGCAGTACTTC. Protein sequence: CSARPTGGQAYEQYF.